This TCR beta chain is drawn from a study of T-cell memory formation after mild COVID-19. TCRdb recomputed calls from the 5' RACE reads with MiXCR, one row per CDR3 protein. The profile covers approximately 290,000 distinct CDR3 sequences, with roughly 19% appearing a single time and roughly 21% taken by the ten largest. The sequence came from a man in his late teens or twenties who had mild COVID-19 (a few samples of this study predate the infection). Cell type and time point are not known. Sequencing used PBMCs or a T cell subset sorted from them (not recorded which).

The CDR3 loop reads CATSGEKLFF. CDR3 coding DNA: TGTGCCACATCGGGGGAAAAACTGTTTTTT. The chain recombines TRBV7-9 with TRBJ1-4, with unresolved D. Trimming shortened V by 10 bases and J by 8 bases, and 8 bases separated the two germline ends. CDR3 length equals 10 residues. CDR1 SEHNR and CDR2 FQNEAQ come from the germline V gene (reference sequence).